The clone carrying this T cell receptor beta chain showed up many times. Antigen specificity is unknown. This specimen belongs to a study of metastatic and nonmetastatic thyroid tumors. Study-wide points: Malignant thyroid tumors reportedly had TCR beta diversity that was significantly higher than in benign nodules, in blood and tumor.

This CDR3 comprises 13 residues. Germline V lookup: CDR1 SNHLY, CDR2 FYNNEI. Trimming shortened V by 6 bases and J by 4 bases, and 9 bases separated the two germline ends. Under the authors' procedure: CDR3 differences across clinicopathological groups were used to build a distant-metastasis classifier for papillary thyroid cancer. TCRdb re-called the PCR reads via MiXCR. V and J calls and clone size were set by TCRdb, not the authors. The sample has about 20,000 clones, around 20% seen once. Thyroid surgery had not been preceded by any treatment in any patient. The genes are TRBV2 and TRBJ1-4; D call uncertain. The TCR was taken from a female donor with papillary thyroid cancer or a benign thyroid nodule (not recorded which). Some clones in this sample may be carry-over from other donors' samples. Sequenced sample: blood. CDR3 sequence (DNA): TGTGCCAGCAGGGACCGAATTAATGAAAAACTGTTTTTT. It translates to CASRDRINEKLFF.